Sequencing of this T cell receptor (beta chain) was carried out in a study of cytomegalovirus exposure and HLA in healthy donors. Study-wide results and limits: Later analysis found that TCR beta chains associated with HLA were more clonally expanded than other, equally common chains. Researchers reported in a later analysis that common viral pathogens appeared linked to several top clusters. DRB1 had the most TCR associations and HLA-C the fewest, a later analysis found, with rates varying by HLA locus. V- and J-gene trimming of TCR beta was linked (in a later analysis) to a missense DCLRE1C variant.

Notes on this clone: The antigen remains unidentified.

PCR involved 60 Vbeta and 13 Jbeta primers. Some clones are missing from TCRdb's copy, which holds only in-frame ones; the method was immunoSEQ multiplex PCR. The repertoire has more than 95,000 clones, approximately 81% of them found once; the top ten carry roughly 1.3%. In germline, CDR1 is MDHEN, CDR2 SYDVKM. V was cut by 6 bases and J by 2 bases, with 11 bases left in between. This CDR3 has 13 residues. This receptor was identified in a man aged 30 to 45 in good health and CMV-seronegative. Input material: PBMCs. This sequence joins TRBV28 and TRBJ2-7, with a weak D call TRBD1 (5 bases). In DNA, the CDR3 is TGTGCCAGCAGGGCAGGGCATCCCTACGAGCAGTACTTC. As protein: CASRAGHPYEQYF.